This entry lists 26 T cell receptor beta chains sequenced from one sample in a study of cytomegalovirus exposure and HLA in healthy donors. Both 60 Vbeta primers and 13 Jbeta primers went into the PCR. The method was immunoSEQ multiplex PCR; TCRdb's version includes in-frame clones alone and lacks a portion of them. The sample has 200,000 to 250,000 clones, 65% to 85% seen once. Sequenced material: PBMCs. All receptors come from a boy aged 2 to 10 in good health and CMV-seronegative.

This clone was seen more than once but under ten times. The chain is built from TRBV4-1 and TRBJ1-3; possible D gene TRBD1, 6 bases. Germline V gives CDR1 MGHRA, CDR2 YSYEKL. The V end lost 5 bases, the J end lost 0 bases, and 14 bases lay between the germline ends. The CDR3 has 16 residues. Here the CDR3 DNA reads TGCGCCAGCAGCGCGCGGGGGGGCGGCTCTGGAAACACCATATATTTT. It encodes CASSARGGGSGNTIYF.

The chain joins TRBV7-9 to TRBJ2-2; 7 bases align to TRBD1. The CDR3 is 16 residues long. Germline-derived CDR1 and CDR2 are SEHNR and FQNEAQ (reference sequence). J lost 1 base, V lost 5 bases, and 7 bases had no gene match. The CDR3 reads CASSLPTGRNTGELFF. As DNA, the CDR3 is TGTGCCAGCAGCCTCCCGACAGGGAGGAACACCGGGGAGCTGTTTTTT. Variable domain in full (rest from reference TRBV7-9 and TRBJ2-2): DTGVSQNPRHKITKRGQNVTFRCDPISEHNRLYWYRQTLGQGPEFLTYFQNEAQLEKSRLLSDRFSAERPKGSFSTLEIQRTEQGDSAMYLCASSLPTGRNTGELFFGEGSRLTVL.

CDR3 nucleotide sequence: TGTGCCAGCAGCTTAGCCGCCGGGGAGCAGTTCTTC. This translates into CASSLAAGEQFF. The chain links TRBV7-6 to TRBJ2-1, with D uncertain. CDR1 and CDR2 (germline): SGHVS, FNYEAQ. This CDR3 has 12 residues. V was trimmed by 0 bases and J by 10 bases, leaving 7 bases between them.

Here the CDR3 reads CASSVNGGGAGEQFF. CDR3 nucleotides: TGTGCCAGCAGCGTAAACGGCGGGGGGGCCGGTGAGCAGTTCTTC. The chain joins TRBV9 to TRBJ2-1; 9 positions agree with TRBD2. The germline CDR1 and CDR2 sequences are SGDLS and YYNGEE. The CDR3 is 15 residues long. V gave up 1 base and J gave up 9 bases; unmatched junction bases: 8.

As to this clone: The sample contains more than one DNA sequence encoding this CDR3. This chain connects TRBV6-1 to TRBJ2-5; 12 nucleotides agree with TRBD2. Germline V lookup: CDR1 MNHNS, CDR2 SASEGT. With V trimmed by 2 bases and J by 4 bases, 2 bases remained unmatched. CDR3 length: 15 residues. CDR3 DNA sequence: TGTGCCAGCAGTGAACTAGCGGGGGGGCCAGAGACCCAGTACTTC. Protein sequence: CASSELAGGPETQYF.

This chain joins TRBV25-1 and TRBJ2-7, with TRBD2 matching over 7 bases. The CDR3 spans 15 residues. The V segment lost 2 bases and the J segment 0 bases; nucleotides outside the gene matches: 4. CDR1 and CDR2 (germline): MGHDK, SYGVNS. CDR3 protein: CASSELGGDSYEQYF. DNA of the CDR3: TGTGCCAGCAGTGAACTTGGGGGGGACTCCTACGAGCAGTACTTC.

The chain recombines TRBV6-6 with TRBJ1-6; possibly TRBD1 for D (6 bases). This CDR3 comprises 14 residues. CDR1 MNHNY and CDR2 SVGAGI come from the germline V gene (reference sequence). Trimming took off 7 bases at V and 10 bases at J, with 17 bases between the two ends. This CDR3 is CASTYGGRGSPLHF. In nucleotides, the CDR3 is TGTGCCAGCACCTACGGGGGGCGAGGGTCACCCCTCCACTTT.

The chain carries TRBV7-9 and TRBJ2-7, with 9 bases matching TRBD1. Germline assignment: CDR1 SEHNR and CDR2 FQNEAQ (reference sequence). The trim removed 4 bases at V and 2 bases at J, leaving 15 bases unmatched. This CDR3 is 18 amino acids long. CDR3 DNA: TGTGCCAGCAGCTCATCTTTGGCCGGGACAGGGTTACCCTACGAGCAGTACTTC. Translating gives CASSSSLAGTGLPYEQYF.

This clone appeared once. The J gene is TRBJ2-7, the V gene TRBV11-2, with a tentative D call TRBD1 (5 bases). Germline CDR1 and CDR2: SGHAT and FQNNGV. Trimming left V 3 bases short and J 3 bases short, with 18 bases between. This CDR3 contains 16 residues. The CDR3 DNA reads TGTGCCAGCAGCTTGCGACCAGGGCCTACCAACTACGAGCAGTACTTC. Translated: CASSLRPGPTNYEQYF.

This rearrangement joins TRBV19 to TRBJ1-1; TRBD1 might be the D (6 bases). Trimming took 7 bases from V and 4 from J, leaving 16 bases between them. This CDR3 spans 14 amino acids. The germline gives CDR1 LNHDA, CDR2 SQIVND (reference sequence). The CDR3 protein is CASTYRVIGTEAFF. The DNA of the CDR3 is TGTGCCAGTACCTACAGGGTGATTGGCACTGAAGCTTTCTTT.

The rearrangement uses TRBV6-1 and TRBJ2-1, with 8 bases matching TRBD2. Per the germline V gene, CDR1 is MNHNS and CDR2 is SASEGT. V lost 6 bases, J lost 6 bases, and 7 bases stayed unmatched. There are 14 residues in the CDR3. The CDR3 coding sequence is TGTGCCAGCAGACCCCGGACTAGCACCAATGAGCAGTTCTTC. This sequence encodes CASRPRTSTNEQFF.

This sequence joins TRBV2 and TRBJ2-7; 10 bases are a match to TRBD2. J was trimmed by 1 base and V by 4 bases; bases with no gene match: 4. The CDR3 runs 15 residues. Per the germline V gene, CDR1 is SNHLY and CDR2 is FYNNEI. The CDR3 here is CASSAGLADSYEQYF. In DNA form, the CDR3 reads TGTGCCAGCAGTGCCGGACTAGCGGATTCCTACGAGCAGTACTTC.

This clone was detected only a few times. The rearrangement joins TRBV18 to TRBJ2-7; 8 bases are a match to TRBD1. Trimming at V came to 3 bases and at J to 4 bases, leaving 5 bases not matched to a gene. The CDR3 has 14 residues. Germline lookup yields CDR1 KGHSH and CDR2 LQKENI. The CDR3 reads CASSPDRDDYEQYF. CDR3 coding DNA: TGTGCCAGCTCACCGGACAGGGATGATTACGAGCAGTACTTC.

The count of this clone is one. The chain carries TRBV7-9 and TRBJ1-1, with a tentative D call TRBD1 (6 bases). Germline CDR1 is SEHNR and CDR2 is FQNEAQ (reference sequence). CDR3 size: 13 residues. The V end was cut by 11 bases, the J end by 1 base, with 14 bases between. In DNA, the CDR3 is TGTGCCGAGGGGGACGGATGGAACACTGAAGCTTTCTTT. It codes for CAEGDGWNTEAFF.

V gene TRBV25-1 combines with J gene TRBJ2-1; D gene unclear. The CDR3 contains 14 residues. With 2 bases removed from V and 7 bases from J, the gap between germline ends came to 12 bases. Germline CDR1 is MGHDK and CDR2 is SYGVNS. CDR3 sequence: CASSENSPVNEQFF. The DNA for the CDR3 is TGTGCCAGCAGTGAAAATTCCCCTGTGAATGAGCAGTTCTTC. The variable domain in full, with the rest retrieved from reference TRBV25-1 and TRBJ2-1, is EADIYQTPRYLVIGTGKKITLECSQTMGHDKMYWYQQDPGMELHLIHYSYGVNSTEKGDLSSESTVSRIRTEHFPLTLESARPSHTSQYLCASSENSPVNEQFFGPGTRLTVL.

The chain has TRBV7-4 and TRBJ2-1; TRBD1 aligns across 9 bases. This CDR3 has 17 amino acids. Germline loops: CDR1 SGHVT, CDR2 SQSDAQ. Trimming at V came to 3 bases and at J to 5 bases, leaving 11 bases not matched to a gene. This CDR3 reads CASSFLGDRDSDNEQFF. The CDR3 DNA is TGTGCCAGCAGCTTCTTGGGGGACAGGGACTCTGACAATGAGCAGTTCTTC.

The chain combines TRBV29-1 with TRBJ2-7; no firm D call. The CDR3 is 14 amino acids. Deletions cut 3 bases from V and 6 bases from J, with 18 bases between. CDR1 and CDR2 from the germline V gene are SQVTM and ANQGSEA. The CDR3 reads CSVEVVPAASEQYF. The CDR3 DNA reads TGCAGCGTTGAGGTAGTACCGGCGGCTAGCGAGCAGTACTTC.

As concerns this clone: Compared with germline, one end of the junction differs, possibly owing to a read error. CDR3 sequence reads: CASAEGGQRIYEAF. As DNA, the CDR3 is TGTGCCAGCGCTGAGGGGGGACAGAGAATCTATGAGGCCTTC. The chain combines TRBV6-1 with TRBJ1-2; 7 bases map to TRBD1. The CDR3 sequence is 14 residues long. Germline V gene data show CDR1 as MNHNS and CDR2 as SASEGT.

In DNA form, the CDR3 reads TGCGCCAGCAGCCATGAACAGGGGGGCTATGGCTACACCTTC. Residues: CASSHEQGGYGYTF. The J gene is TRBJ1-2, the V gene TRBV4-1; 8 nucleotides match TRBD1. In germline, CDR1 is MGHRA, CDR2 YSYEKL. The CDR3 extends over 14 amino acids. The V segment lost 3 bases and the J segment 4 bases; nucleotides outside the gene matches: 4.

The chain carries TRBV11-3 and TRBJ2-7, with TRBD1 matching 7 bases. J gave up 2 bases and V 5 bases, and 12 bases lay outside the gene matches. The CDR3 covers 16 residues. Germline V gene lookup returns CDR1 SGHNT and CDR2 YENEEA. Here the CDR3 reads CASSHETGQFPYEQYF. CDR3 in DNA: TGTGCCAGCAGCCACGAGACAGGGCAATTTCCCTACGAGCAGTACTTC.

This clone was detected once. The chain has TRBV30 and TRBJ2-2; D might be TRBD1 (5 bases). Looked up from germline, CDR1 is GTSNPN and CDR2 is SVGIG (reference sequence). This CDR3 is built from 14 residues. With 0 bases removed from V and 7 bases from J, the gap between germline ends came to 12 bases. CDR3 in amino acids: CAWSVRGQNGELFF. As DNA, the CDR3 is TGTGCCTGGAGTGTTAGAGGACAAAACGGGGAGCTGTTTTTT.

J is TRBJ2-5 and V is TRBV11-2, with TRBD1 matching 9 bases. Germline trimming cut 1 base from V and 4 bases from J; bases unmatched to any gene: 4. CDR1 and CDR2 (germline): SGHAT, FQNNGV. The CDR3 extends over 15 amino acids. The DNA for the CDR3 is TGTGCCAGCAGCTTAGGGGACAGGGTCCCAGAGACCCAGTACTTC. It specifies CASSLGDRVPETQYF.

As DNA, the CDR3 is TGTGCCAGCAGCCATCTCGACGGGGTCGCTGAAGCTTTCTTT. It is translated as CASSHLDGVAEAFF. This chain uses TRBV4-2 with TRBJ1-1, with D unresolved. This CDR3 contains 14 residues. Trimming pared 3 bases from V and 6 bases from J, leaving 14 bases between. Germline V gives CDR1 LGHNA, CDR2 YNFKEQ.

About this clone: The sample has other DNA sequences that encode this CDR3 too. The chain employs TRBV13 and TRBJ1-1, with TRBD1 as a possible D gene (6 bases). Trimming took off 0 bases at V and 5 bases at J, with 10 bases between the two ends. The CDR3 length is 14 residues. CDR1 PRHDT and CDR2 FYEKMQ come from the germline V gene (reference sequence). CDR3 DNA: TGTGCCAGCAGCTTAGGACAGGGTGTGACTGAAGCTTTCTTT. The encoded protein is CASSLGQGVTEAFF.

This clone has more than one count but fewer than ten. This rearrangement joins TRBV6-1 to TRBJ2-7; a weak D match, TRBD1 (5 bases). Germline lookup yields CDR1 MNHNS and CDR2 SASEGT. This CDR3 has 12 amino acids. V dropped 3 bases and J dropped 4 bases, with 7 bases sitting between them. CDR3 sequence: CASSETVYEQYF. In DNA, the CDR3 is TGTGCCAGCAGTGAGACAGTTTACGAGCAGTACTTC.

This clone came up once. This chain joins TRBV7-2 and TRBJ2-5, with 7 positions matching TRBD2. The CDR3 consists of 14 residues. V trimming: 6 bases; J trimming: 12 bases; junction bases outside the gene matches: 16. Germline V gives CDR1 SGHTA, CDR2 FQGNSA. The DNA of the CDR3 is TGTGCCAGCAGTCAAGACTCGCGGGAGAGTACCAAGTACTTC. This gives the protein CASSQDSRESTKYF.